The T cell receptor (beta chain) under discussion was sequenced for a study of CD8 T cells in Susac syndrome. cDNA came from approximately 0.5 to 1 ug RNA primed by random hexamers. Amplification of TCR beta CDR3 was carried out by immunoSEQ multiplex PCR, which covered 54 Vbeta and 13 Jbeta segments. In TCRdb, the immunoSEQ multiplex PCR reads were re-called with MiXCR into one record per CDR3 protein. The data contain a few hundred thousand distinct CDR3 sequences, approximately 95% of them singletons. TCR beta sequencing was performed on blood CD8+ and CD4+ T cells. The TEMRA cells underwent FACS enrichment, while the CD8+ and CD4+ T cells underwent negative isolation. The CDR3 is 14 amino acids. Per the germline V gene, CDR1 is SGHRS and CDR2 is YFSETQ. Trimming removed 3 bases from V and 4 bases from J, with 13 bases in between.

The chain uses TRBV5-1 and TRBJ1-2; D perhaps matches TRBD1 (6 bases). This clonotype was sampled from a human donor with multiple sclerosis. The sample taken for sequencing was CD4+ T cells from PBMCs. The CDR3 is CASSSTGTLYGYTF. The CDR3 coding sequence is TGCGCCAGCAGCTCTACCGGGACACTCTATGGCTACACCTTC.